This TCR beta chain originates from a study of regulatory T cells in long-lasting Graves disease. Time point in this sample: newly diagnosed GD, antithyroid drugs for less than 3 months. Researchers made the TCR library from RNA that was extracted from PBMCs. Note on this clonotype: The target antigen is unknown.

Notes on the study in general: Favored gene segments in persistent disease were TRBV28, TRBJ1-2 and TRBJ2-5.

The trim removed 5 bases at V and 5 bases at J, leaving 7 bases unmatched. The length of the CDR3 is 15 residues. From germline, CDR1 is SGHAT and CDR2 FQNNGV. The TCR beta library used iRepertoire HTBI primers with Arm-PCR amplification of CDR3. TCRdb re-analysed the multiplex PCR reads in MiXCR, keeping a single row per CDR3 protein. This sample carries around 500,000 distinct CDR3 sequences, 15% to 20% of them seen once, and the ten largest clones take about 25%. The same specimen was also included in a second study, on T cells in Graves' hyperthyroidism and ophthalmopathy.

The V gene is TRBV11-2, the J gene TRBJ1-1, with 11 bases fitting TRBD1. This sequence was found in a woman aged 35-65 years with Graves disease. Specimen: peripheral blood mononuclear cells (PBMCs), collected at new diagnosis, from a patient treated with antithyroid drugs. The CDR3 is CASSVSGTGGTEAFF. DNA of the CDR3: TGTGCCAGCAGCGTCTCCGGGACAGGGGGTACTGAAGCTTTCTTT.